This entry concerns a single T cell receptor (beta chain). Per the authors' pipeline: Reference gene primers were amplified, and this amplification served to estimate nucleated cell counts. Generated by immunoSEQ multiplex PCR, the TCRdb table keeps only in-frame clones and is missing some. That table furnishes V, J and clone size, whereas the DNA furnished D and trimming. The sample includes about 79,000 clones, about 87% of them seen just once. The germline gives CDR1 MNHEY, CDR2 SMNVEV (reference sequence). The V gene lost 5 bases and the J gene lost 8 bases, with 7 bases spanning the gap. The length of the CDR3 is 12 residues. This record comes from a study of blood T cell repertoires in COVID-19.

The chain employs TRBV27 and TRBJ1-6, with D uncertain. This clonotype was obtained from a man in his forties or fifties with active COVID-19. The sample comprised peripheral blood. In DNA form, the CDR3 reads TGTGCCAGCAGTCGTCTAGATTCACCCCTCCACTTT. It specifies CASSRLDSPLHF.